The present TCR beta chain was sequenced within a study of blood T cell repertoires in COVID-19. Germline CDR1 and CDR2: MNHEY and SVGAGI. The CDR3 is 11 residues long. V shed 6 bases and J 10 bases; nucleotides not matched to a gene: 2. Repertoires were generated with immunoSEQ multiplex PCR, while TCRdb's copy carries only in-frame clones and drops some. Among fewer than 35,000 clones listed, under 85% were seen once. This TCR came from a man in his 70s with acute or convalescent COVID-19. V gene TRBV6-5 combines with J gene TRBJ2-1; 8 bases align to TRBD2. The material sequenced was peripheral blood. CDR3 loop: CASRGLDEQFF. As DNA, the CDR3 is TGTGCCAGCAGGGGACTAGACGAGCAGTTCTTC.